A single sample is the source of the 5 T cell receptor beta chains below, sequenced in a study of blood T cell repertoires in COVID-19. Clones were sequenced by immunoSEQ multiplex PCR, and TCRdb holds only the in-frame ones, with some missing. The sample has roughly 190,000 clones; roughly 87% are singletons. Sequencing was performed on PBMCs or T cells enriched from blood (not recorded which). These receptors originate from a woman in her twenties or thirties who had recovered from COVID-19.

This chain uses TRBV19 with TRBJ1-1; 7 bases agree with TRBD1. The CDR3 is made up of 13 amino acids. The V segment lost 4 bases and the J segment 5 bases; nucleotides outside the gene matches: 4. CDR1 and CDR2 from the germline V gene are LNHDA and SQIVND (reference sequence). CDR3 in amino acids: CASSRQGRTEAFF. The CDR3 DNA reads TGTGCCAGTAGTAGACAGGGTCGGACTGAAGCTTTCTTT.

The V call is TRBV7-9, the J call TRBJ1-2; D might be TRBD1 (5 bases). V shed 7 bases and J shed 7 bases, with 19 bases lying between them. Germline V gene lookup returns CDR1 SEHNR and CDR2 FQNEAQ (reference sequence). This CDR3 has 14 amino acids. The CDR3: CASTAQGVPVGYTF. The DNA for the CDR3 is TGTGCCAGCACAGCCCAAGGGGTCCCGGTTGGCTACACCTTC. Full variable domain (missing parts from reference TRBV7-9 and TRBJ1-2): DTGVSQNPRHKITKRGQNVTFRCDPISEHNRLYWYRQTLGQGPEFLTYFQNEAQLEKSRLLSDRFSAERPKGSFSTLEIQRTEQGDSAMYLCASTAQGVPVGYTFGSGTRLTVV.

The rearrangement uses TRBV7-6 and TRBJ2-7; 8 nucleotides line up with TRBD1. V trimming: 5 bases; J trimming: 4 bases; junction bases outside the gene matches: 1. The CDR3 has 12 amino acids. In germline, CDR1 is SGHVS, CDR2 FNYEAQ. The CDR3 loop reads CASSRQGYEQYF. The CDR3 region has the DNA TGTGCCAGCAGCCGACAGGGGTACGAGCAGTACTTC.

J is TRBJ1-2 and V is TRBV29-1; tentatively, D is TRBD1 (6 bases). CDR1 is SQVTM, CDR2 ANQGSEA, per germline. This CDR3 has 13 residues. V was pared by 8 bases and J by 4 bases, with 17 bases between. In DNA form, the CDR3 reads TGCAGCACCGAGGGGGGGGCTTTCTATGGCTACACCTTC. This translates into CSTEGGAFYGYTF.

V usage is TRBV3-1 (or the pseudogene TRBV3-2) and J usage is TRBJ2-5, with D possibly matching TRBD1 (5 bases). From germline, CDR1 is LGHDT and CDR2 YNNKEL (reference sequence). The CDR3 runs to 14 residues. Trimming took off 4 bases at V and 5 bases at J, with 14 bases between the two ends. The CDR3 coding sequence is TGTGCCAGCAGCCCCCGGACAAACGGGGAGACCCAGTACTTC. It translates to CASSPRTNGETQYF.